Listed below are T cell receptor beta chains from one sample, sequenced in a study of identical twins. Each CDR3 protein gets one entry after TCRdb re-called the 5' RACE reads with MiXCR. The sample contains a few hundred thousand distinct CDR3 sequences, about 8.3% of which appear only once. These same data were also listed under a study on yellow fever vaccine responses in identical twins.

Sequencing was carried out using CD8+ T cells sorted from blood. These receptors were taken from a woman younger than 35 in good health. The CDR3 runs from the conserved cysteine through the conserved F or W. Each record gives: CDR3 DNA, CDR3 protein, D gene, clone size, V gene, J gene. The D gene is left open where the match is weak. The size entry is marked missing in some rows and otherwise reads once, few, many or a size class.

CDR3nt: TGTGCCAGCGCCCCCCTAGCGGGGGAGGGCAATGAGCAGTTCTTC; CDR3aa: CASAPLAGEGNEQFF; d_gene: TRBD2; abundance: many; v_gene: TRBV6-4; j_gene: TRBJ2-1
CDR3nt: TGTGCCAGCAGTTACACGCTCCCCGGACTAGCGGAGGGGAATTACAATGAGCAGTTCTTC; CDR3aa: CASSYTLPGLAEGNYNEQFF; d_gene: TRBD2; abundance: NA; v_gene: TRBV6-2/TRBV6-3; j_gene: TRBJ2-1
CDR3nt: TGTGCCAGCAGACTAGGGTACAATGAGCAGTTCTTC; CDR3aa: CASRLGYNEQFF; d_gene: NA; abundance: NA; v_gene: TRBV27; j_gene: TRBJ2-1
CDR3nt: TGTGCCACCAGTGATTCGGGGCAGCCCTACGAGCAGTACTTC; CDR3aa: CATSDSGQPYEQYF; d_gene: NA; abundance: NA; v_gene: TRBV24-1; j_gene: TRBJ2-7
CDR3nt: TGTGCCAGCAGCTGGGACAGGGGAATCACTGAAGCTTTCTTT; CDR3aa: CASSWDRGITEAFF; d_gene: TRBD1; abundance: few; v_gene: TRBV7-2; j_gene: TRBJ1-1
CDR3nt: TGTGCCAGCAGTTCTAAGGGATATGGCAATCAGCCCCAGCATTTT; CDR3aa: CASSSKGYGNQPQHF; d_gene: NA; abundance: many; v_gene: TRBV12-3/TRBV12-4; j_gene: TRBJ1-5
CDR3nt: TGTGCCAGCAGTGATCAAGGAAGAGGGACCTACGAGCAGTACTTC; CDR3aa: CASSDQGRGTYEQYF; d_gene: NA; abundance: NA; v_gene: TRBV6-1; j_gene: TRBJ2-7
CDR3nt: TGTGCCAGCAGCTTAGCACTCGGGGTGAACACCGGGGAGCTGTTTTTT; CDR3aa: CASSLALGVNTGELFF; d_gene: NA; abundance: few; v_gene: TRBV7-8; j_gene: TRBJ2-2
CDR3nt: TGTGCCATCAGTGTGTCGGCGACGGGGCCCTACGAGCAGTACTTC; CDR3aa: CAISVSATGPYEQYF; d_gene: NA; abundance: many; v_gene: TRBV10-3; j_gene: TRBJ2-7
CDR3nt: TGTGCCAGCACCCAAGGGCGGGAGAGGATAGATACGCAGTATTTT; CDR3aa: CASTQGRERIDTQYF; d_gene: TRBD2; abundance: many; v_gene: TRBV28; j_gene: TRBJ2-3
CDR3nt: TGTGCCAGCAGTTTAGGGTTCGGTCCGAGGGGCCCTGAAGCTTTCTTT; CDR3aa: CASSLGFGPRGPEAFF; d_gene: NA; abundance: few; v_gene: TRBV28; j_gene: TRBJ1-1
CDR3nt: TGTGCCAGCAGCCCCGGGGCCGCAGATACGCAGTATTTT; CDR3aa: CASSPGAADTQYF; d_gene: NA; abundance: many; v_gene: TRBV7-9; j_gene: TRBJ2-3
CDR3nt: TGTGCCAGCAGTTACGGGCCCTCACGGAACTACGAGCAGTACTTC; CDR3aa: CASSYGPSRNYEQYF; d_gene: NA; abundance: many; v_gene: TRBV6-2/TRBV6-3; j_gene: TRBJ2-7
CDR3nt: TGTGCCAGCAGCGTGGATAACATAGAGCAGTTCTTC; CDR3aa: CASSVDNIEQFF; d_gene: NA; abundance: NA; v_gene: TRBV9; j_gene: TRBJ2-1
CDR3nt: TGTGCCAGCAGTGATCAGGAGGCCCCGCTGTTGGCCAAAAACATTCAGTACTTC; CDR3aa: CASSDQEAPLLAKNIQYF; d_gene: NA; abundance: few; v_gene: TRBV6-4; j_gene: TRBJ2-4
CDR3nt: TGCGCCAGCAGCCAAGCTAGCGGCACCGGGGAGCTGTTTTTT; CDR3aa: CASSQASGTGELFF; d_gene: TRBD2; abundance: few; v_gene: TRBV4-3; j_gene: TRBJ2-2
CDR3nt: TGCAGCGTTGTGTGGACAGGGGCTAATCAGCCCCAGCATTTT; CDR3aa: CSVVWTGANQPQHF; d_gene: TRBD1; abundance: many; v_gene: TRBV29-1; j_gene: TRBJ1-5
CDR3nt: TGCAGTGCTAGAGATCTCTGGCGGGAGGCCTACGAGCAGTACTTC; CDR3aa: CSARDLWREAYEQYF; d_gene: TRBD2; abundance: few; v_gene: TRBV20-1; j_gene: TRBJ2-7
CDR3nt: TGCAGCGTTGTATCCGCCTACGAGCAGTACTTC; CDR3aa: CSVVSAYEQYF; d_gene: NA; abundance: NA; v_gene: TRBV29-1; j_gene: TRBJ2-7
CDR3nt: TGCAGCGTTGGACAGGACGGCTACGAGCAGTACTTC; CDR3aa: CSVGQDGYEQYF; d_gene: NA; abundance: few; v_gene: TRBV29-1; j_gene: TRBJ2-7
CDR3nt: TGCAGCGTAAGACTAGCGGCCTACAATGAGCAGTTCTTC; CDR3aa: CSVRLAAYNEQFF; d_gene: TRBD2; abundance: many; v_gene: TRBV29-1; j_gene: TRBJ2-1
CDR3nt: TGTGCCAGCAGTGAAGCGCTTCGGTTAGGGAACTATGGCTACACCTTC; CDR3aa: CASSEALRLGNYGYTF; d_gene: NA; abundance: NA; v_gene: TRBV2; j_gene: TRBJ1-2
CDR3nt: TGTGCCAGCAGCCCGGGACTAGTCGCCCAGGCGGACACCGGGGAGCTGTTTTTT; CDR3aa: CASSPGLVAQADTGELFF; d_gene: TRBD2; abundance: NA; v_gene: TRBV11-2; j_gene: TRBJ2-2
CDR3nt: TGTGCCAAAGACAGGGGGCCGAACACCGGGGAGCTGTTTTTT; CDR3aa: CAKDRGPNTGELFF; d_gene: TRBD1; abundance: NA; v_gene: TRBV10-3; j_gene: TRBJ2-2